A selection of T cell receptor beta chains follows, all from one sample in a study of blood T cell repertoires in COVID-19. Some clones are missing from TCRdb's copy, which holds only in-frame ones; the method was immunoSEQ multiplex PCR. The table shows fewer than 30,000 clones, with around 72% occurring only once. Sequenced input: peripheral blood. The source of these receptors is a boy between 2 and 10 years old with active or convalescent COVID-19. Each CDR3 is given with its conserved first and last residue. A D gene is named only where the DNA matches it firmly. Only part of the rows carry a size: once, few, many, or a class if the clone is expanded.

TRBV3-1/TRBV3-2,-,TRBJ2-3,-,CASSQSPPPTRRGTQYF,TGTGCCAGCAGCCAATCACCGCCCCCCACAAGGCGCGGTACGCAGTATTTT
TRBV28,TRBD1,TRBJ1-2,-,CASSSHSTGRKIGGYTF,TGTGCCAGCAGCTCCCACTCGACAGGGAGGAAGATAGGGGGCTACACCTTC
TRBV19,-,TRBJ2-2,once,CASSLYRGLGTGELFF,TGTGCCAGTAGCCTATATAGAGGACTTGGCACCGGGGAGCTGTTTTTT
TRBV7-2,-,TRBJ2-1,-,CASSPQGRYNEQFF,TGTGCCAGCAGCCCCCAGGGGCGGTACAATGAGCAGTTCTTC
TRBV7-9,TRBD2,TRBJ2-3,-,CASSLGRGGSDTQYF,TGTGCCAGCAGCTTAGGGCGGGGGGGCTCAGATACGCAGTATTTT
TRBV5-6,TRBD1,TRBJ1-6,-,CASSLWTGGNNSPLHF,TGTGCCAGCAGCCTCTGGACAGGGGGGAATAATTCACCCCTCCACTTT
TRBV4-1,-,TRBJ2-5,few,CASSQEWPSRETQYF,TGCGCCAGCAGCCAAGAATGGCCTAGCCGGGAGACCCAGTACTTC
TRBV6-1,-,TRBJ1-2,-,CASSDSAVNYGYTF,TGTGCCAGCAGTGATAGCGCCGTGAACTATGGCTACACCTTC
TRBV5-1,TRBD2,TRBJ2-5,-,CASSLTSVYQETQYF,TGCGCCAGCAGTCTGACTAGCGTCTACCAAGAGACCCAGTACTTC
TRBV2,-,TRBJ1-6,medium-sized,CASSVSGTKDSSSPLHF,TGTGCCAGCAGTGTGTCCGGGACAAAAGACTCCTCTTCACCCCTCCACTTT
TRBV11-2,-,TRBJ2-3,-,CASSLEGGRNTQYF,TGTGCCAGCAGCTTAGAAGGGGGACGGAACACGCAGTATTTT
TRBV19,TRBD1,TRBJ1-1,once,CASGITGGAEAFF,TGTGCCAGTGGGATAACAGGGGGCGCGGAAGCTTTCTTT
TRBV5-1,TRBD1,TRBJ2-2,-,CASSPGTGVSTGELFF,TGCGCCAGCAGCCCAGGGACAGGGGTCTCGACCGGGGAGCTGTTTTTT
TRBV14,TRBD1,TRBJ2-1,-,CASSHRDRGGNEQFF,TGTGCCAGCAGCCACCGGGACAGGGGTGGCAATGAGCAGTTCTTC
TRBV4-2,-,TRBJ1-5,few,CASSQEPRTGYSNQPQHF,TGTGCCAGCAGCCAAGAGCCCCGAACAGGCTATAGCAATCAGCCCCAGCATTTT
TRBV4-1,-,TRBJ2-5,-,CASSQVRAGGETQYF,TGCGCCAGCAGCCAAGTCAGGGCCGGTGGGGAGACCCAGTACTTC
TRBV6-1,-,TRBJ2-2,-,CASSEYRTATGELFF,TGTGCCAGCAGTGAATATAGGACAGCGACCGGGGAGCTGTTTTTT
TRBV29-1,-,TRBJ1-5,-,CSALTELSQPQHF,TGCAGCGCCTTGACAGAGCTAAGTCAGCCCCAGCATTTT